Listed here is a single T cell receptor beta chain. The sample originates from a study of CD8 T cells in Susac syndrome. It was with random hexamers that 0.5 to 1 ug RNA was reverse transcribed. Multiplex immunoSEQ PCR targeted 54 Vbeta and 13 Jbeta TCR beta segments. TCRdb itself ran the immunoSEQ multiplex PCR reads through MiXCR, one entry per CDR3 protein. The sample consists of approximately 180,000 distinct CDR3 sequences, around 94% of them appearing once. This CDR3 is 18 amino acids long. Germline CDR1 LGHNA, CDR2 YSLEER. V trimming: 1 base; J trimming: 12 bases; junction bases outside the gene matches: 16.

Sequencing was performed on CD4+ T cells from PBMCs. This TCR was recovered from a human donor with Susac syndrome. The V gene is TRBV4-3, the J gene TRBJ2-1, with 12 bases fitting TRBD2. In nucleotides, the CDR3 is TGCGCCAGCAGCCAAGGATACCCCGCTAGCGGGAGGGCCCGATGGCAGTTCTTC. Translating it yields CASSQGYPASGRARWQFF.